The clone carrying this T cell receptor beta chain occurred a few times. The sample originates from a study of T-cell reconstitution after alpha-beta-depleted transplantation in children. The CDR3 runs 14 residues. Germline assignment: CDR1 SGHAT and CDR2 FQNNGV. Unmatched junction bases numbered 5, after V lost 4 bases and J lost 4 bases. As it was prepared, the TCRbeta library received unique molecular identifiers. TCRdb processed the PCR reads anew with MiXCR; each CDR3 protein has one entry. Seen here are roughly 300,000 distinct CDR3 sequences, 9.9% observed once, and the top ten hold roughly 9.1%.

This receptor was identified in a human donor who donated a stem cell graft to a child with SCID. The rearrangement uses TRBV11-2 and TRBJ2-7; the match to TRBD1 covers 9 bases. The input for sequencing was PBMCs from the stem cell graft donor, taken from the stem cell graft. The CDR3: CASSYRTGEYEQYF. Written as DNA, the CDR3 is TGTGCCAGCAGCTACCGGACAGGGGAATACGAGCAGTACTTC.